Below, 5 T cell receptor beta chains from the same sample are listed, as sequenced in a study of CD8+ T cells in alopecia areata. Once RNA had been extracted, it was reverse transcribed into cDNA to act as the sequencing template. The repertoire was sequenced with immunoSEQ multiplex PCR; TCRdb's copy has only in-frame clones and lacks some. This table has about 140,000 clones, approximately 50% appearing once. The sample in question was CD4+ T cells sorted from blood, obtained at week 0. The receptors come from a human donor with alopecia areata.

This clone was seen a handful of times. In nucleotides, the CDR3 is TGTGCCAGCCCTCCCACGGGGGAGGGTCGCCCCTACGAGCAGTACTTC. Amino acid sequence: CASPPTGEGRPYEQYF. This chain connects TRBV28 to TRBJ2-7; 7 nucleotides line up with TRBD2. The trim removed 8 bases at V and 2 bases at J, leaving 15 bases unmatched. The V gene's germline CDR1 is MDHEN and CDR2 SYDVKM. The CDR3 has 16 residues. Variable domain in full (rest from reference TRBV28 and TRBJ2-7): DVKVTQSSRYLVKRTGEKVFLECVQDMDHENMFWYRQDPGLGLRLIYFSYDVKMKEKGDIPEGYSVSREKKERFSLILESASTNQTSMYLCASPPTGEGRPYEQYFGPGTRLTVT.

This clone showed up just a few times. This chain uses TRBV28 with TRBJ2-1; TRBD2 matches at 7 bases. The J segment lost 5 bases and the V segment lost 6 bases, leaving 10 bases of the junction unmatched. CDR1 is MDHEN, CDR2 SYDVKM, per germline. The CDR3 runs to 15 residues. The DNA of the CDR3 is TGTGCCAGCAGCCCGACTAGCTTCGACAACAATGAGCAGTTCTTC. Residues: CASSPTSFDNNEQFF.

With respect to this clone: Other DNA sequences from this sample encode an identical CDR3 as well. The chain is built from TRBV5-1 and TRBJ2-2, with 12 bases fitting TRBD2. Germline lookup yields CDR1 SGHRS and CDR2 YFSETQ. This CDR3 spans 14 amino acids. With V trimmed by 6 bases and J by 5 bases, 2 bases remained unmatched. For the CDR3, the DNA is TGCGCCAGCACCGGACTAGCGGGAACCGGGGAGCTGTTTTTT. Translated, it gives CASTGLAGTGELFF.

The V call is TRBV5-1, the J call TRBJ2-3; D unresolved. Trimming shortened V by 4 bases and J by 0 bases, and 9 bases separated the two germline ends. Germline CDR1 reads SGHRS; CDR2 reads YFSETQ. The CDR3 is 14 residues long. CDR3 DNA: TGCGCCAGCAGCCCACCCTCCAGCACAGATACGCAGTATTTT. Protein: CASSPPSSTDTQYF.

This clone was seen more than once but under ten times. A junction end diverges from the germline sequence, so it may reflect a read error. J is TRBJ2-5 and V is TRBV29-1, with 7 bases matching TRBD2. CDR1 is SQVTM, CDR2 ANQGSEA, per germline. The CDR3 spans 10 residues. CDR3 in amino acids: CGSGGETQYF. CDR3 coding DNA: TGTGGGTCGGGAGGAGAGACCCAGTACTTC.